This T cell receptor beta chain was captured in a study of regulatory and conventional T cells in RAG deficiency. As for this clone: Its antigen is as yet unknown.

Sequencing was performed with immunoSEQ multiplex PCR; in TCRdb, only in-frame clones are kept and a portion is missing. Of 30,000 to 35,000 clones listed, around 89% are singletons. Study-wide points: Shannon entropy was markedly lower and Simpson indices higher in RAG-deficient patients than control T-cell subsets.

With 0 bases clipped from V and 1 base from J, the junction kept 1 base outside the gene matches. Germline CDR1 SGHDT, CDR2 YYEEEE. CDR3 length equals 14 residues. The sample was also linked to a second study, of regulatory T cells. That source reports: The PCR used 52 TRBV and 13 TRBJ primers.

This TCR was recovered from a human donor in good health. Sequenced input: CD8+ T cells sorted from blood. The J gene is TRBJ2-7, the V gene TRBV5-6; 7 nucleotides line up with TRBD1. Here the CDR3 DNA reads TGTGCCAGCAGCTTGGACAGGGGATCCTACGAGCAGTACTTC. It specifies CASSLDRGSYEQYF.